These 30 T cell receptor beta chains came from one sample sequenced in a study of radiotherapy plus CTLA-4 blockade in lung cancer. Some clones are missing from TCRdb's copy, which holds only in-frame ones; the method was immunoSEQ multiplex PCR. The sample contains about 87,000 clones, around nine tenths of which appear only once. Sequences were derived from peripheral blood, sampled from a patient treated with radiotherapy plus ipilimumab. Source of these receptors: a human donor with non-small cell lung cancer that progressed on radiotherapy plus ipilimumab.

The rearrangement uses TRBV7-3 and TRBJ2-1; 11 bases align to TRBD2. CDR1 and CDR2 from the germline V gene are SGHTA and FQGTGA. The CDR3 totals 15 residues. With 5 bases clipped from V and 9 bases from J, the junction kept 9 bases outside the gene matches. CDR3 in amino acids: CASSITTSGVGEQFF. In DNA, the CDR3 is TGTGCCAGCAGCATCACGACTAGCGGGGTGGGTGAGCAGTTCTTC.

The chain carries TRBV11-2 and TRBJ1-2, with 8 bases lining up with TRBD1. The ends lost 5 bases at V and 4 bases at J; junction bases unmatched: 9. The germline gives CDR1 SGHAT, CDR2 FQNNGV. This CDR3 comprises 15 residues. The CDR3 region has the DNA TGTGCCAGCAGCCCAACAGGGGGGTCGGTCTATGGCTACACCTTC. This translates into CASSPTGGSVYGYTF.

The rearrangement uses TRBV9 and TRBJ2-7; no reliable D call. The V end was cut by 3 bases, the J end by 3 bases, with 10 bases between. The V gene's germline CDR1 is SGDLS and CDR2 YYNGEE. The CDR3 contains 13 residues. The CDR3 DNA sequence: TGTGCCAGCAGCGCGTTCTTGGGCTACGAGCAGTACTTC. This encodes CASSAFLGYEQYF.

The V gene is TRBV21-1, the J gene TRBJ1-2. TRBV21-1 is reported as a pseudogene. The CDR3 runs 15 residues. DNA for the CDR3: TGTGCCAGCAGCAAAGCCTGGCTCAAAAGGGCGGGCTACACCTTC. Amino acids: CASSKAWLKRAGYTF.

The chain links TRBV9 to TRBJ2-3; no firm D call. V gave up 0 bases and J gave up 8 bases, with 16 bases separating them. The germline V gene encodes CDR1 SGDLS and CDR2 YYNGEE. The CDR3 totals 15 residues. CDR3 nucleotides: TGTGCCAGCAGCGTAGGGTGGCCCCCACAAGGTACGCAGTATTTT. It is translated as CASSVGWPPQGTQYF.

This chain uses TRBV4-1 with TRBJ2-7; D is ambiguous. Germline V gene data show CDR1 as MGHRA and CDR2 as YSYEKL. This CDR3 region has 16 residues. Between the trimmed V and J ends, which lost 2 bases and 5 bases, there was a span of 19 bases. As DNA, the CDR3 is TGCGCCAGCAGCCAAATGCCAGTATCTAGATCCCACGAGCAGTACTTC. Encoded protein: CASSQMPVSRSHEQYF.

In nucleotides, the CDR3 is TGTGCCAGCAGCCCGTATGACTGGAATGAGCAGTTCTTC. Translating gives CASSPYDWNEQFF. The rearrangement uses TRBV5-4 and TRBJ2-1; unclear D gene. Trimming left V 4 bases short and J 7 bases short, with 12 bases between. Germline V CDR1 and CDR2: SGHNT, YYREEE (reference sequence). The CDR3 covers 13 residues.

This clone has just one count. V and J are TRBV28 and TRBJ2-7; 11 bases are shared with TRBD2. This CDR3 has 14 residues. From germline, CDR1 is MDHEN and CDR2 SYDVKM. V gave up 7 bases and J gave up 4 bases; unmatched junction bases: 6. CDR3 DNA: TGTGCCAGCACCACTGGGACTAGCGGTTACGAGCAGTACTTC. Translation: CASTTGTSGYEQYF.

The chain combines TRBV7-2 with TRBJ2-6; no clear D. Germline V gene lookup returns CDR1 SGHTA and CDR2 FQGNSA. This CDR3 is built from 15 residues. Trimming took 4 bases from V and 2 from J, leaving 9 bases between them. CDR3 DNA sequence: TGTGCCAGCAGCTCCGGTGGGACTGGGGCCAACGTCCTGACTTTC. This translates into CASSSGGTGANVLTF. The whole variable domain, remainder taken from reference TRBV7-2 and TRBJ2-6, is GAGVSQSPSNKVTEKGKDVELRCDPISGHTALYWYRQSLGQGLEFLIYFQGNSAPDKSGLPSDRFSAERTGGSVSTLTIQRTQQEDSAVYLCASSSGGTGANVLTFGAGSRLTVL.

The chain recombines TRBV5-6 with TRBJ1-1, with D perhaps TRBD1 (6 bases). V was pared by 3 bases and J by 5 bases, with 17 bases between. This CDR3 spans 15 amino acids. Germline loops: CDR1 SGHDT, CDR2 YYEEEE. The CDR3 DNA follows: TGTGCCAGCAGCTCCTACAGGGAAGGGGGGACTGAAGCTTTCTTT. Translation gives CASSSYREGGTEAFF.

The count of this clone is one. This chain links TRBV29-1 with TRBJ1-1; perhaps TRBD1 as D (6 bases). The CDR3 contains 13 residues. Trimming took off 0 bases at V and 3 bases at J, with 8 bases between the two ends. The germline V gene has CDR1 SQVTM and CDR2 ANQGSEA. CDR3 residues: CSVEEWTDTEAFF. CDR3 coding DNA: TGCAGCGTTGAAGAATGGACAGACACTGAAGCTTTCTTT.

The V gene is TRBV5-6, the J gene TRBJ2-3, with a possible D match to TRBD2 (6 bases). CDR3 length: 15 amino acids. The V gene's germline CDR1 is SGHDT and CDR2 YYEEEE. V dropped 6 bases and J dropped 2 bases, with 16 bases sitting between them. The CDR3 DNA sequence: TGTGCCAGCACCTGGCAGGGCGGGGTCACAGATACGCAGTATTTT. This codes for CASTWQGGVTDTQYF.

The J gene is TRBJ2-7, the V gene TRBV9, with 8 bases that match TRBD2. The CDR3 sequence is 16 residues long. Trimming took 0 bases from V and 3 from J; bases not matched to a gene: 8. Germline V gives CDR1 SGDLS, CDR2 YYNGEE. CDR3 in amino acids: CASSVEPLGGGYEQYF. The CDR3 coding sequence is TGTGCCAGCAGCGTAGAGCCCCTCGGGGGGGGCTACGAGCAGTACTTC.

There are a few counts of this clone. The CDR3 loop reads CASSLVIGTVQSSTDTQYF. DNA of the CDR3: TGTGCCAGCAGCTTAGTGATCGGGACAGTTCAATCTAGCACAGATACGCAGTATTTT. The chain combines TRBV7-8 with TRBJ2-3; 7 nucleotides line up with TRBD1. After removal of 1 base from V and 0 bases from J, the junction contained 13 bases not matched to a gene. The length of the CDR3 is 19 residues. Germline values: CDR1 SGHVS, CDR2 FQNEAQ.

The chain couples TRBV28 to TRBJ1-1; 8 bases are shared with TRBD1. Germline V gene sequence: CDR1 MDHEN, CDR2 SYDVKM. V dropped 6 bases and J dropped 4; count of bases not matched to a gene: 10. CDR3 size: 15 residues. This CDR3 reads CASSIPGGRGTEAFF. The CDR3 DNA reads TGTGCCAGCAGCATTCCAGGGGGCAGGGGCACTGAAGCTTTCTTT.

This clone is a singleton in its sample. The chain couples TRBV5-1 to TRBJ1-1; D unresolved. Germline V gene data show CDR1 as SGHRS and CDR2 as YFSETQ. The V end was cut by 4 bases, the J end by 2 bases, with 12 bases between. There are 14 residues in the CDR3. CDR3 nucleotides: TGCGCCAGCAGCAAAGATTGGGTTAACACTGAAGCTTTCTTT. Translating gives CASSKDWVNTEAFF.

V usage is TRBV27 and J usage is TRBJ1-2; 7 bases map to TRBD1. Germline assignment: CDR1 MNHEY and CDR2 SMNVEV (reference sequence). Trimming took 5 bases from V and 5 from J; bases not matched to a gene: 11. The CDR3 has 15 residues. The CDR3 here is CASSPDRTGTYGYTF. The CDR3 DNA follows: TGTGCCAGCAGTCCCGACCGGACAGGAACTTATGGCTACACCTTC.

This clone was recorded a few times. This chain links TRBV9 with TRBJ2-1, with D maybe TRBD2 (6 bases). V lost 4 bases and J 1 base, leaving 15 bases between the germline ends. The CDR3 length is 16 residues. CDR1 is SGDLS, CDR2 YYNGEE, per germline. This chain's CDR3 is CASSRTPRGSYNEQFF. CDR3 nucleotide sequence: TGTGCCAGCAGCAGGACTCCACGGGGGTCCTACAATGAGCAGTTCTTC.

This clone was observed once. The V call is TRBV27, the J call TRBJ2-4, with 7 bases fitting TRBD2. The CDR3 has 17 residues. In germline, CDR1 is MNHEY, CDR2 SMNVEV (reference sequence). V trimming: 8 bases; J trimming: 3 bases; junction bases outside the gene matches: 16. CDR3 bases: TGTGCCAGCGGATGGACTGGCGGGAGAGAAGGCAAAAACATTCAGTACTTC. The encoded protein is CASGWTGGREGKNIQYF.

Regarding this clone: At one end the junction does not follow the germline gene, possibly because of a read error. The rearrangement joins TRBV7-7 to TRBJ2-7; 11 nucleotides agree with TRBD1. The CDR3 loop spans 13 amino acids. The germline CDR1 and CDR2 sequences are SSHAT and FNYEAQ (reference sequence). The CDR3 protein is CASSRDRGYEQYF. The DNA for the CDR3 is TGTGCTAGCAGCAGGGACAGGGGGTACGAGCAGTACTTC.

The V gene is TRBV7-2, the J gene TRBJ2-3; D might be TRBD1 or TRBD2, each matching 6 bases. Trimming took 0 bases from V and 0 from J, leaving 10 bases between them. This CDR3 contains 16 residues. Per germline, CDR1 SGHTA and CDR2 FQGNSA. Written as DNA, the CDR3 is TGTGCCAGCAGCTTAGCGAGGAGGGGGAGCACAGATACGCAGTATTTT. Translation gives CASSLARRGSTDTQYF.

V is TRBV10-1 and J is TRBJ2-1; a possible D gene is TRBD2 (5 bases). Germline assignment: CDR1 WNHNN and CDR2 SYGVQD (reference sequence). This CDR3 region has 19 residues. The V end was cut by 0 bases, the J end by 0 bases, with 18 bases between. CDR3 region: CASSESGYLTGSSYNEQFF. CDR3 DNA sequence: TGCGCCAGCAGTGAGTCCGGATACTTGACGGGGAGCTCCTACAATGAGCAGTTCTTC.

V usage is TRBV5-1 and J usage is TRBJ2-5, with TRBD2 matching over 8 bases. V trimming: 2 bases; J trimming: 5 bases; junction bases outside the gene matches: 11. The CDR3 runs to 16 residues. Germline CDR1 is SGHRS and CDR2 is YFSETQ. CDR3 region: CASSFLSGGIRETQYF. CDR3 in DNA: TGCGCCAGCAGCTTCTTGAGCGGGGGCATTCGTGAGACCCAGTACTTC.

This clone was found once. J is TRBJ2-6 and V is TRBV9; D ambiguous. Looked up from germline, CDR1 is SGDLS and CDR2 is YYNGEE. V lost 4 bases, J lost 0 bases, and 14 bases lay in between. The CDR3 covers 17 residues. The CDR3 protein is CASSPFGQFSGANVLTF. In DNA, the CDR3 is TGTGCCAGCAGCCCCTTCGGGCAGTTCTCTGGGGCCAACGTCCTGACTTTC.

The chain uses TRBV28 and TRBJ2-7, with D uncertain. This CDR3 has 14 amino acids. The germline gives CDR1 MDHEN, CDR2 SYDVKM. V was pared by 1 base and J by 0 bases, with 7 bases between. The CDR3 DNA reads TGTGCCAGCAGTTTATTCGGCGGCTCCTACGAGCAGTACTTC. Translating it yields CASSLFGGSYEQYF.

The chain couples TRBV6-6 to TRBJ2-3, with no clear D. Germline V gives CDR1 MNHNY, CDR2 SVGAGI (reference sequence). The CDR3 extends over 16 amino acids. V lost 5 bases, J lost 0 bases, and 15 bases lay in between. The chain's CDR3 is CASSTTWLGSTDTQYF. The CDR3 DNA is TGTGCCAGCAGTACTACCTGGTTGGGAAGCACAGATACGCAGTATTTT.

The chain couples TRBV7-2 to TRBJ2-2; TRBD2 matches 7 bases. Germline CDR1 reads SGHTA; CDR2 reads FQGNSA. CDR3 length equals 17 residues. J gave up 4 bases and V 5 bases, and 13 bases lay outside the gene matches. CDR3: CASSLDYPAGFTGELFF. Written as DNA, the CDR3 is TGTGCCAGCAGCCTTGACTATCCAGCGGGGTTCACCGGGGAGCTGTTTTTT.

This clone showed up just once. The rearrangement joins TRBV5-1 to TRBJ2-3; tentative D call: TRBD2 (6 bases). V lost 7 bases and J 2 bases, leaving 17 bases between the germline ends. This CDR3 spans 15 amino acids. Germline CDR1 reads SGHRS; CDR2 reads YFSETQ. Here the CDR3 DNA reads TGCGCCAGCGCCTCTGGGCGGGGCTACACAGATACGCAGTATTTT. Translating it yields CASASGRGYTDTQYF. The full variable domain, with the rest looked up from reference TRBV5-1 and TRBJ2-3, is KAGVTQTPRYLIKTRGQQVTLSCSPISGHRSVSWYQQTPGQGLQFLFEYFSETQRNKGNFPGRFSGRQFSNSRSEMNVSTLELGDSALYLCASASGRGYTDTQYFGPGTRLTVL.

V gene TRBV6-4 combines with J gene TRBJ2-7, with D possibly matching TRBD2 (6 bases). CDR1 MRHNA and CDR2 SNTAGT come from the germline V gene. The V gene lost 2 bases and the J gene lost 2 bases, with 19 bases spanning the gap. This CDR3 region has 17 residues. The DNA of the CDR3 is TGTGCCAGCAGTGACCCCGCAGCAGGGCGGGATCCCTACGAGCAGTACTTC. Translating gives CASSDPAAGRDPYEQYF.

The CDR3 bases are TGTGCCAGCAGTGCTGAGGCGTCCTACGAGCAGTACTTC. Protein sequence: CASSAEASYEQYF. The rearrangement links TRBV2 to TRBJ2-7; D not resolved. Per the germline V gene, CDR1 is SNHLY and CDR2 is FYNNEI. The CDR3 contains 13 residues. V lost 4 bases to trimming and J lost 1 base, with 8 bases between them. The complete variable domain, with remaining parts taken from reference TRBV2 and TRBJ2-7, reads EPEVTQTPSHQVTQMGQEVILRCVPISNHLYFYWYRQILGQKVEFLVSFYNNEISEKSEIFDDQFSVERPDGSNFTLKIRSTKLEDSAMYFCASSAEASYEQYFGPGTRLTVT.